These T cell receptor beta chains were read from a single sample in a study of Graves' ophthalmopathy and Graves' hyperthyroidism. TCRdb independently ran MiXCR on the multiplex PCR reads; one entry per CDR3 protein. The sample carries 500,000 to 700,000 distinct CDR3 sequences, approximately 37% recorded once. Specimen: peripheral blood or thyroid tissue (not recorded which). The receptors originated from an adult man with Graves' hyperthyroidism. The CDR3 runs from the conserved cysteine through the conserved F or W. D genes are given only for firm matches. Clone size appears in some rows only: once, few, many, or a class for an expanded clone.

>TRBJ1-1|14|TRBD1|.|TRBV7-3
TGTGCCAGCAGCGCTTACAGGGGGAGCACTGAAGCTTTCTTT
CASSAYRGSTEAFF
>TRBJ1-4|16|.|.|TRBV7-9
TGTGCCAGCAGCCCGCCGGTAGGCAAGCATAATGAAAAACTGTTTTTT
CASSPPVGKHNEKLFF
>TRBJ1-2|13|TRBD1|.|TRBV7-9
TGTGCCAGCAGCGGGACAGGCCGCTATGGCTACACCTTC
CASSGTGRYGYTF
>TRBJ1-2|14|TRBD1|.|TRBV2
TGTGCCAGCAAGCGGGACAGGGGGCGAGATGGCTACACCTTC
CASKRDRGRDGYTF
>TRBJ2-7|15|TRBD2|many|TRBV10-3
TGTGCCATCAGTGATTCGGGGGGGACGTCCTACGAGCAGTACTTC
CAISDSGGTSYEQYF
>TRBJ2-5|14|.|.|TRBV10-2
TGCGCCAGCAGTGAGACAGTAAGCAATCAGCCCCAGTACTTC
CASSETVSNQPQYF
>TRBJ2-3|15|.|.|TRBV7-3
TGTGCCAGCAGCCCGTCGGGGGTAGGGACAGATACGCAGTATTTT
CASSPSGVGTDTQYF
>TRBJ1-1|15|.|once|TRBV7-9
TGTGCCAGCACGCCAGGGGCTAGCATGAACACTGAAGCTTTCTTT
CASTPGASMNTEAFF
>TRBJ2-3|15|TRBD2|few|TRBV20-1
TGCAGTGCTAGGCTGACTAGCGGGGGCCCAGATACGCAGTATTTT
CSARLTSGGPDTQYF
>TRBJ2-3|15|TRBD2|few|TRBV20-1
TGCAGTGCTTCTCGGACTAGCGGCCTCACAGATACGCAGTATTTT
CSASRTSGLTDTQYF
>TRBJ1-6|15|.|many|TRBV2
TGTGCCAGCAGTGATGAGCGGCCCTATAATTCACCCCTCCACTTT
CASSDERPYNSPLHF
>TRBJ1-5|14|.|few|TRBV28
TGTGCCAGCACCCGAGGGGACAGCAATCAGCCCCAGCATTTT
CASTRGDSNQPQHF
>TRBJ2-2|11|.|many|TRBV29-1
TGCAGCGTGGATAACACCGGGGAGCTGTTTTTT
CSVDNTGELFF
>TRBJ2-7|18|TRBD1|.|TRBV24-1
TGTGCCACCAGTGATCCTAAACCTGGGACAGGGGATATCGGCGAGCAGTACTTC
CATSDPKPGTGDIGEQYF
>TRBJ1-2|13|TRBD1|few|TRBV2
TGTGCCAGCCGACAGGGGGAATACTATGGCTACACCTTC
CASRQGEYYGYTF
>TRBJ2-2|16|TRBD2|.|TRBV4-1
TGTGCCAGCAGCCCCGGACTAGCGGGAGGTGCCGGGGAGCTGTTTTTT
CASSPGLAGGAGELFF